Below are 12 T cell receptor beta chains sequenced from a single sample in a study of cytomegalovirus exposure and HLA in healthy donors. The PCR had 60 Vbeta and 13 Jbeta primers. The repertoire was sequenced with immunoSEQ multiplex PCR; TCRdb's copy has only in-frame clones and lacks some. The table has some 100,000 clones, 75% to 85% seen once. The specimen was PBMCs. The origin of the receptors is a woman aged 45 to 65 in good health and CMV-seropositive.

This chain connects TRBV5-1 to TRBJ1-5; possible D gene TRBD1, 6 bases. The CDR3 runs 15 residues. Trimming removed 4 bases from V and 6 bases from J, with 17 bases in between. The germline gives CDR1 SGHRS, CDR2 YFSETQ. The CDR3 spells CASSLGAGASQPQHF. Written as DNA, the CDR3 is TGCGCCAGCAGCCTAGGGGCAGGGGCTAGTCAGCCCCAGCATTTT.

This chain uses TRBV6-1 with TRBJ2-2; 11 positions agree with TRBD2. CDR1 is MNHNS and CDR2 is SASEGT in the germline V gene. The CDR3 sequence is 20 residues long. The trim removed 0 bases at V and 1 base at J, leaving 10 bases unmatched. CDR3 nucleotides: TGTGCCAGCAGTGAAGCCCAAGGGACTAGCGGAACCCTGAACACCGGGGAGCTGTTTTTT. It yields the protein CASSEAQGTSGTLNTGELFF.

This rearrangement joins TRBV7-3 to TRBJ1-1; 10 nucleotides match TRBD1. The CDR3 sequence is 13 residues long. Germline assignment: CDR1 SGHTA and CDR2 FQGTGA. The trim removed 5 bases at V and 7 bases at J, leaving 4 bases unmatched. DNA of the CDR3: TGTGCCAGCAGCCCCGGACAGGGGGTTGAAGCTTTCTTT. Translated, it gives CASSPGQGVEAFF.

The chain combines TRBV6-5 with TRBJ1-1; unclear D gene. V shed 0 bases and J shed 0 bases, with 11 bases lying between them. The germline gives CDR1 MNHEY, CDR2 SVGAGI. The CDR3 loop spans 16 amino acids. The CDR3 DNA reads TGTGCCAGCAGTTACTCGAGAGGGAGCATGAACACTGAAGCTTTCTTT. Encoded protein: CASSYSRGSMNTEAFF.

The rearrangement links TRBV5-1 to TRBJ1-1; TRBD1 aligns across 8 bases. The CDR3 consists of 15 residues. Germline assignment: CDR1 SGHRS and CDR2 YFSETQ. V was clipped by 4 bases and J by 5 bases; unmatched bases: 10. DNA for the CDR3: TGCGCCAGCAGCCGATCTCAGGGGGCGGGAACTGAAGCTTTCTTT. Translating gives CASSRSQGAGTEAFF.

The CDR3, as DNA: TGTGCCAGCAGTCCCAGTGGGGGCACCGACGGCTACACCTTC. Its protein product is CASSPSGGTDGYTF. The chain recombines TRBV6-5 with TRBJ1-2; D is possibly TRBD1 (6 bases). The CDR3 runs to 14 residues. In germline, CDR1 is MNHEY, CDR2 SVGAGI. Trimming cost V 5 bases and J 8 bases, with 18 bases left between them.

The chain is built from TRBV7-9 and TRBJ1-4; no definite D call. V lost 4 bases to trimming and J lost 5 bases, with 5 bases between them. Looked up from germline, CDR1 is SEHNR and CDR2 is FQNEAQ (reference sequence). This CDR3 contains 12 residues. CDR3 sequence (DNA): TGTGCCAGCAGCTCCGGGAATGAAAAACTGTTTTTT. Amino acids: CASSSGNEKLFF.

The chain uses TRBV6-6 and TRBJ1-2; 7 nucleotides agree with TRBD1. The V segment lost 0 bases and the J segment 0 bases; nucleotides outside the gene matches: 1. This CDR3 is built from 15 residues. Germline V gene data show CDR1 as MNHNY and CDR2 as SVGAGI (reference sequence). In nucleotides, the CDR3 is TGTGCCAGCAGTTACTCGACAGGGTCTAACTATGGCTACACCTTC. Protein: CASSYSTGSNYGYTF.

The chain recombines TRBV5-6 with TRBJ1-1; D perhaps matches TRBD1 (5 bases). The V end was cut by 3 bases, the J end by 2 bases, with 8 bases between. The CDR3 consists of 13 residues. CDR1 and CDR2 from the germline V gene are SGHDT and YYEEEE. Written as DNA, the CDR3 is TGTGCCAGCAGCTGGAGGGGAAACACTGAAGCTTTCTTT. Protein sequence: CASSWRGNTEAFF.

This chain links TRBV9 with TRBJ2-7; the D gene is possibly TRBD2 (5 bases). The CDR3 is 15 amino acids. Germline V gene data show CDR1 as SGDLS and CDR2 as YYNGEE. Between the trimmed V and J ends, which lost 3 bases and 0 bases, there was a span of 13 bases. The CDR3 DNA follows: TGTGCCAGCAGCGCCTCACTTGGGAGCTCCTACGAGCAGTACTTC. This codes for CASSASLGSSYEQYF.

The chain employs TRBV2 and TRBJ1-1; D is perhaps TRBD1 (5 bases). The V gene's germline CDR1 is SNHLY and CDR2 FYNNEI. The germline V and J ends were trimmed by 4 bases and 5 bases, with 8 bases remaining between them. The CDR3 runs to 12 residues. CDR3 nucleotides: TGTGCCAGCAGTGGGGGCCAGACTGAAGCTTTCTTT. Translation gives CASSGGQTEAFF. The variable domain in full, with the rest retrieved from reference TRBV2 and TRBJ1-1, is EPEVTQTPSHQVTQMGQEVILRCVPISNHLYFYWYRQILGQKVEFLVSFYNNEISEKSEIFDDQFSVERPDGSNFTLKIRSTKLEDSAMYFCASSGGQTEAFFGQGTRLTVV.

The chain uses TRBV19 and TRBJ2-5; perhaps TRBD1 as D (5 bases). The end of the DNA fits TRBJ2-7 better, so the J call may be wrong. CDR1 is LNHDA and CDR2 is SQIVND in the germline V gene (reference sequence). This CDR3 spans 16 amino acids. CDR3 coding DNA: TGTGCCAGTAGTACCTATATCGGAGACAGCTCCTACGAGCAGTACTTC. It is translated as CASSTYIGDSSYEQYF.